The 27 T cell receptor beta chains below come from one sample, sequenced in a study of CD8+ T cells in alopecia areata. Investigators isolated RNA and reverse transcribed it into cDNA to act as the sequencing template. Clones were sequenced by immunoSEQ multiplex PCR, and TCRdb holds only the in-frame ones, with some missing. The sample records just over 30,000 clones, roughly 60% being singletons. Sequenced: NKG2D-high CD8+ T cells sorted from blood. Every receptor here comes from a human donor with alopecia areata.

The chain has TRBV5-1 and TRBJ2-5; 7 nucleotides align to TRBD2. From germline, CDR1 is SGHRS and CDR2 YFSETQ. The CDR3 is 15 residues long. V lost 4 bases and J lost 2; bases outside the gene matches: 8. This CDR3 is CASSHSAGTQETQYF. The CDR3 DNA is TGCGCCAGCAGCCACTCAGCGGGAACTCAAGAGACCCAGTACTTC.

The chain links TRBV5-1 to TRBJ1-2, with 8 bases aligning to TRBD1. J lost 6 bases, V lost 3 bases, and 4 bases had no gene match. The CDR3 runs 13 residues. Germline-derived CDR1 and CDR2 are SGHRS and YFSETQ. The CDR3 is CASSSTGVDGYTF. The CDR3 DNA is TGCGCCAGCAGCTCGACAGGGGTCGATGGCTACACCTTC.

The chain uses TRBV7-6 and TRBJ2-1; possibly TRBD2 for D (5 bases). The V gene lost 1 base and the J gene lost 5 bases, with 9 bases spanning the gap. The CDR3 has 14 residues. Germline V gene sequence: CDR1 SGHVS, CDR2 FNYEAQ. CDR3 protein: CASSLVRDDNEQFF. In DNA form, the CDR3 reads TGTGCCAGCAGCTTAGTCCGGGATGACAATGAGCAGTTCTTC.

This clone was recorded a few times. The chain has TRBV7-9 and TRBJ1-1; 8 nucleotides agree with TRBD1. The junction had 10 bases not matched to a gene; V was cut back by 5 bases and J by 5 bases. CDR1 and CDR2 from the germline V gene are SEHNR and FQNEAQ (reference sequence). This CDR3 has 15 residues. In DNA, the CDR3 is TGTGCCAGCAGCCCCCGGCAGGGGGCCCTTACTGAAGCTTTCTTT. Translated, it gives CASSPRQGALTEAFF.

CDR3 residues: CASSPDSNYGYTF. The CDR3 DNA reads as TGCGCCAGCAGCCCGGACAGTAACTATGGCTACACCTTC. The chain recombines TRBV5-1 with TRBJ1-2; D perhaps matches TRBD1 (6 bases). The CDR3 loop spans 13 amino acids. Germline CDR1 reads SGHRS; CDR2 reads YFSETQ. V was clipped by 4 bases and J by 1 base, with 8 bases between them.

The chain has TRBV27 and TRBJ2-1; 15 bases are shared with TRBD2. V shed 5 bases and J 8 bases; nucleotides not matched to a gene: 4. The CDR3 consists of 15 residues. Germline loops: CDR1 MNHEY, CDR2 SMNVEV (reference sequence). CDR3 sequence (DNA): TGTGCCAGCAGTCTCGGGACTAGCGGGAGGTATGAGCAGTTCTTC. Encoded protein: CASSLGTSGRYEQFF.

J is TRBJ2-3 and V is TRBV19; 14 nucleotides match TRBD2. This CDR3 spans 14 amino acids. The trim removed 10 bases at V and 5 bases at J, leaving 5 bases unmatched. Germline lookup yields CDR1 LNHDA and CDR2 SQIVND (reference sequence). DNA of the CDR3: TGTGCCACCCGACTAGCGGGAGGGGAAGATACGCAGTATTTT. Its translation: CATRLAGGEDTQYF.

V is TRBV27 and J is TRBJ1-5; 8 nucleotides match TRBD1. V gave up 4 bases and J gave up 6 bases; unmatched junction bases: 5. Germline V gives CDR1 MNHEY, CDR2 SMNVEV (reference sequence). The CDR3 is 14 amino acids. CDR3 protein: CASSSQGASQPQHF. The CDR3, as DNA: TGTGCCAGCAGTTCCCAGGGGGCGAGTCAGCCCCAGCATTTT.

The chain employs TRBV28 and TRBJ2-5, with 8 bases matching TRBD1. Per germline, CDR1 MDHEN and CDR2 SYDVKM. The trim removed 3 bases at V and 6 bases at J, leaving 12 bases unmatched. CDR3 length: 16 amino acids. The CDR3 region is CASSFERQGIEKTQYF. The CDR3, as DNA: TGTGCCAGCAGTTTTGAACGACAGGGGATAGAGAAGACCCAGTACTTC.

A remark on this clone: This sample also contains other DNA sequences that code for the same CDR3. The V and J genes are TRBV28 and TRBJ2-7, with D hard to call. This CDR3 has 14 residues. V shed 3 bases and J shed 0 bases, with 9 bases lying between them. Germline V gene lookup returns CDR1 MDHEN and CDR2 SYDVKM. The CDR3: CASSFTPSSYEQYF. The CDR3 bases are TGTGCCAGCAGTTTCACTCCTTCCTCCTACGAGCAGTACTTC.

This chain uses TRBV27 with TRBJ2-7; no definite D call. Germline V gene sequence: CDR1 MNHEY, CDR2 SMNVEV (reference sequence). The CDR3 runs 13 residues. V lost 3 bases and J lost 4, with 10 bases in between. The CDR3 loop reads CASSFPPGYEQYF. The CDR3 DNA reads as TGTGCCAGCAGTTTTCCCCCTGGGTACGAGCAGTACTTC.

The rearrangement uses TRBV29-1 and TRBJ2-3, with 8 bases fitting TRBD2. V dropped 3 bases and J dropped 3; count of bases not matched to a gene: 11. This CDR3 has 16 amino acids. The germline gives CDR1 SQVTM, CDR2 ANQGSEA. The CDR3 sequence: CSVEGRLAQTTDTQYF. The CDR3 region has the DNA TGCAGCGTTGAGGGAAGACTAGCGCAAACAACAGATACGCAGTATTTT.

The chain uses TRBV19 and TRBJ2-7, with D perhaps assigned TRBD1 or TRBD2 (5 bases each). The length of the CDR3 is 14 residues. CDR1 and CDR2 from the germline V gene are LNHDA and SQIVND (reference sequence). V shed 5 bases and J shed 3 bases, with 14 bases lying between them. CDR3 DNA: TGTGCCAGTAGTGTCTCGGGGACCCACTACGAGCAGTACTTC. The encoded protein is CASSVSGTHYEQYF.

The chain is built from TRBV7-9 and TRBJ2-7; possible D gene TRBD1, 6 bases. The CDR3 loop spans 15 amino acids. Germline CDR1 reads SEHNR; CDR2 reads FQNEAQ (reference sequence). The V end lost 1 base, the J end lost 3 bases, and 13 bases lay between the germline ends. The CDR3, as DNA: TGTGCCAGCAGCTTAGGGGGACACGTGAACTACGAGCAGTACTTC. This codes for CASSLGGHVNYEQYF.

The rearrangement links TRBV29-1 to TRBJ2-3; either TRBD1 or TRBD2 may supply D (5 bases each). The V end lost 3 bases, the J end lost 4 bases, and 14 bases lay between the germline ends. The CDR3 totals 14 residues. In germline, CDR1 is SQVTM, CDR2 ANQGSEA. In nucleotides, the CDR3 is TGCAGCGTTGAGCCCGGGACGGAATCAGATACGCAGTATTTT. As protein: CSVEPGTESDTQYF.

The chain joins TRBV5-6 to TRBJ2-7, with D perhaps TRBD1 (5 bases). CDR3 length equals 15 residues. CDR1 and CDR2 (germline): SGHDT, YYEEEE. The germline V and J ends were trimmed by 4 bases and 4 bases, with 18 bases remaining between them. CDR3 loop: CASSLRDLRAYEQYF. CDR3 nucleotide sequence: TGTGCCAGCAGCCTCAGGGATTTAAGGGCGTACGAGCAGTACTTC.

The sample holds one count of this clone. V and J are TRBV7-9 and TRBJ2-5; a weak D match, TRBD2 (6 bases). Deletions cut 3 bases from V and 1 base from J, with 12 bases between. CDR3 size: 15 residues. The germline V gene has CDR1 SEHNR and CDR2 FQNEAQ (reference sequence). The CDR3 DNA reads as TGTGCCAGCAGCTTGGAGGGAGTGACCCAAGAGACCCAGTACTTC. This gives the protein CASSLEGVTQETQYF.

This clone was recorded a few times. The chain links TRBV29-1 to TRBJ2-7; D is unresolved. Trimming stripped 1 base from V and 0 bases from J, with 10 bases between. Germline lookup yields CDR1 SQVTM and CDR2 ANQGSEA. The CDR3 contains 14 residues. The CDR3 region has the DNA TGCAGCGTTGAAGTGGCAGGTACCTCCTACGAGCAGTACTTC. The encoded protein is CSVEVAGTSYEQYF.

The genes are TRBV7-2 and TRBJ2-3; TRBD2 matches at 16 bases. The CDR3 covers 16 residues. Germline trimming cut 3 bases from V and 6 bases from J; bases unmatched to any gene: 3. Germline assignment: CDR1 SGHTA and CDR2 FQGNSA. The CDR3 region is CASSLGLAGGADTQYF. CDR3 bases: TGTGCCAGCAGCTTGGGACTAGCGGGGGGGGCTGATACGCAGTATTTT.

The V call is TRBV6-5, the J call TRBJ1-1; D is possibly TRBD1 (6 bases). V lost 7 bases to trimming and J lost 5 bases, with 8 bases between them. The CDR3 is 11 amino acids. Germline V gene lookup returns CDR1 MNHEY and CDR2 SVGAGI. The CDR3 nucleotides are TGTGCCAGCAAGGACAGAACTGAAGCTTTCTTT. Residues: CASKDRTEAFF.

The chain links TRBV6-7 to TRBJ1-1, with D tentatively TRBD1 (5 bases). TRBV6-7 counts as an open reading frame of uncertain function. CDR3 size: 15 residues. V lost 8 bases to trimming and J lost 1 base, with 17 bases between them. CDR3 region: CASPAGGKGNTEAFF. The CDR3 region has the DNA TGTGCCAGCCCCGCCGGGGGGAAGGGGAACACTGAAGCTTTCTTT.

CDR3: CASRRRPDTQYF. DNA for the CDR3: TGTGCCAGCAGACGACGGCCGGATACGCAGTATTTT. This rearrangement joins TRBV6-5 to TRBJ2-3; the D is unclear. Germline lookup yields CDR1 MNHEY and CDR2 SVGAGI. Between the trimmed V and J ends, which lost 6 bases and 6 bases, there was a span of 10 bases. The CDR3 sequence is 12 residues long.

The chain couples TRBV7-2 to TRBJ2-1; 13 positions match TRBD2. CDR3 length: 16 amino acids. After removal of 5 bases from V and 8 bases from J, the junction contained 9 bases not matched to a gene. Germline V CDR1 and CDR2: SGHTA, FQGNSA. The CDR3 sequence: CASSPRTSGRVYEQFF. The CDR3 nucleotides read TGTGCCAGCAGCCCCCGCACTAGCGGGAGGGTCTATGAGCAGTTCTTC.

This clone was detected a few times. The chain joins TRBV19 to TRBJ2-5; 8 nucleotides agree with TRBD1. The trim removed 5 bases at V and 3 bases at J, leaving 14 bases unmatched. This CDR3 is built from 17 residues. The germline V gene encodes CDR1 LNHDA and CDR2 SQIVND (reference sequence). The CDR3, as DNA: TGTGCCAGTAGTCCGACCCTGGACAGGGTAGGGGAAGAGACCCAGTACTTC. Residues: CASSPTLDRVGEETQYF.

This clone appeared a few times. The chain has TRBV19 and TRBJ2-1; no clear D gene. Germline V gives CDR1 LNHDA, CDR2 SQIVND (reference sequence). Deletions cut 6 bases from V and 6 bases from J, with 9 bases between. This CDR3 spans 12 amino acids. The CDR3 nucleotides are TGTGCCAGTAGAATTCCGGGCAATGAGCAGTTCTTC. Translated: CASRIPGNEQFF. The complete variable domain, with remaining parts taken from reference TRBV19 and TRBJ2-1, reads DGGITQSPKYLFRKEGQNVTLSCEQNLNHDAMYWYRQDPGQGLRLIYYSQIVNDFQKGDIAEGYSVSREKKESFPLTVTSAQKNPTAFYLCASRIPGNEQFFGPGTRLTVL.

J is TRBJ2-1 and V is TRBV29-1; 12 nucleotides align to TRBD2. V shed 7 bases, J shed 7 bases, and the junction held 11 bases outside the gene matches. Per germline, CDR1 SQVTM and CDR2 ANQGSEA. This CDR3 spans 15 amino acids. DNA of the CDR3: TGCAGCGCCGCGGGGCTAGCGGGAGGGGGGAATGAGCAGTTCTTC. This sequence encodes CSAAGLAGGGNEQFF.

This chain joins TRBV5-1 and TRBJ2-7; D is unresolved. Per the germline V gene, CDR1 is SGHRS and CDR2 is YFSETQ. The CDR3 sequence is 14 residues long. The V and J ends lost 4 bases and 4 bases respectively, with 15 bases between them. In DNA, the CDR3 is TGCGCCAGCAGCCTCGGACCTTCTGGATACGAGCAGTACTTC. Its protein is CASSLGPSGYEQYF.